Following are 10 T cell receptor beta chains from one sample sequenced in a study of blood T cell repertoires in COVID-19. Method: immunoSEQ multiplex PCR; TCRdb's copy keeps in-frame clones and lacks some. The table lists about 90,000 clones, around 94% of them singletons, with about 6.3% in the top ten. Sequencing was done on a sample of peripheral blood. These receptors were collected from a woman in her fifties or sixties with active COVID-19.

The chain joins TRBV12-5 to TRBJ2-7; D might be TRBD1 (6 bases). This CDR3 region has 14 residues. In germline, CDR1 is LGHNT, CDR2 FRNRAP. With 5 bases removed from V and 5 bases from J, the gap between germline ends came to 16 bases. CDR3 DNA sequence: TGTGCTAGTGGTAGAGGGGGAAATGCTGACGAGCAGTACTTC. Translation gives CASGRGGNADEQYF.

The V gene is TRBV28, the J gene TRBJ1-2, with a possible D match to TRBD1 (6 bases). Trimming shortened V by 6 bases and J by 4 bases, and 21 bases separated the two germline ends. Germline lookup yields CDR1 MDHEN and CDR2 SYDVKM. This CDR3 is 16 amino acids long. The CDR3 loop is CASSAVRTAIFYGYTF. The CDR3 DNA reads TGTGCCAGCAGCGCCGTAAGGACAGCCATCTTCTATGGCTACACCTTC.

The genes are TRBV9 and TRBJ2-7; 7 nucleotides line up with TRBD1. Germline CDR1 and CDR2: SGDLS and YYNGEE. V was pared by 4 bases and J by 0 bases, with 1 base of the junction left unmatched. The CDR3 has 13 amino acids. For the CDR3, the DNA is TGTGCCAGCAGCCGGGACAGCTCCTACGAGCAGTACTTC. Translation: CASSRDSSYEQYF.

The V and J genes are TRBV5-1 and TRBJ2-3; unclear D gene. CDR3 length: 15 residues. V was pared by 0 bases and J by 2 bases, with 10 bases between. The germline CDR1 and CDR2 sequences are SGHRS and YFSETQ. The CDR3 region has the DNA TGCGCCAGCAGCTTGGGCTCGTACACCACAGATACGCAGTATTTT. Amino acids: CASSLGSYTTDTQYF.

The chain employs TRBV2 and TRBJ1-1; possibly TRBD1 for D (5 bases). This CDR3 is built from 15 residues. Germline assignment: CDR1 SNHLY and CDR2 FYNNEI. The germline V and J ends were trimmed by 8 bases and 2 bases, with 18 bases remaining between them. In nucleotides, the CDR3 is TGTGCCAGCCGGGGGTCACAACGCGGTAACACTGAAGCTTTCTTT. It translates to CASRGSQRGNTEAFF.

The CDR3 region is CSVGTGTFNQPQHF. Here the CDR3 DNA reads TGCAGCGTAGGGACAGGGACCTTCAATCAGCCCCAGCATTTT. This chain uses TRBV29-1 with TRBJ1-5, with TRBD1 matching over 9 bases. There are 14 residues in the CDR3. The trim removed 6 bases at V and 3 bases at J, leaving 6 bases unmatched. Germline CDR1 is SQVTM and CDR2 is ANQGSEA.

The CDR3 DNA is TGTGCCAGCAGCCCCGGCCCCGGGGGGGGAATCACTGAAGCTTTCTTT. Protein product: CASSPGPGGGITEAFF. J is TRBJ1-1 and V is TRBV5-5; weak D call: TRBD1 (5 bases). This CDR3 comprises 16 residues. Trimming pared 4 bases from V and 4 bases from J, leaving 20 bases between. Germline V gene lookup returns CDR1 SGHKS and CDR2 YYEKEE (reference sequence). The full variable domain, rest sourced from reference TRBV5-5 and TRBJ1-1, is DAGVTQSPTHLIKTRGQQVTLRCSPISGHKSVSWYQQVLGQGPQFIFQYYEKEERGRGNFPDRFSARQFPNYSSELNVNALLLGDSALYLCASSPGPGGGITEAFFGQGTRLTVV.

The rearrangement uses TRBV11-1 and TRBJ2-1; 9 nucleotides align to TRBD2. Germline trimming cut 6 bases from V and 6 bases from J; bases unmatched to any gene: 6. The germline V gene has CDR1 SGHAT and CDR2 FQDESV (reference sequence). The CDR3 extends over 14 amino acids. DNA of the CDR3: TGTGCCAGCAGTAGGCTAGCGGGACCCAATGAGCAGTTCTTC. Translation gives CASSRLAGPNEQFF.

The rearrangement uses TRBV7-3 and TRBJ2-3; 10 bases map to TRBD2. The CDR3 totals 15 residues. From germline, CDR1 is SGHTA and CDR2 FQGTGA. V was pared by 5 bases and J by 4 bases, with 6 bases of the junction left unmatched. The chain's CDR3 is CASSRTSGGADTQYF. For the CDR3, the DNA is TGTGCCAGCAGCCGGACTAGCGGAGGGGCAGATACGCAGTATTTT.

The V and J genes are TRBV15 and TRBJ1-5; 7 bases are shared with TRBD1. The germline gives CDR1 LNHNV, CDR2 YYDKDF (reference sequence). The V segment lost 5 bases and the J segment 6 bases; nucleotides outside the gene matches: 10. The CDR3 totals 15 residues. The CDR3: CATSGSGTVAQPQHF. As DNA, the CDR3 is TGTGCCACCAGCGGCTCCGGGACAGTAGCTCAGCCCCAGCATTTT.